The clone carrying this TCR beta chain was detected ten times or more. Its antigen is currently unknown. This entry comes from a study of CD8 T cells in ankylosing spondylitis. The study's findings and limits: One TCR beta motif, made up of roughly 8 highly homologous variants, appeared characteristic of ankylosing spondylitis blood. The clones that were linked to disease were reported to be significantly enriched in matched synovial fluid samples from ankylosing spondylitis patients. Clones that were linked to disease were CD8+ and were relatively rare in peripheral blood.

Scientists made TCR beta libraries using quantitative 5'-RACE with molecular barcodes. One entry per CDR3 protein results from TCRdb running MiXCR on the 5' RACE reads. The table shows 200,000 to 300,000 distinct CDR3 sequences, with about 10% occurring only once. Material: blood, either unsorted or a sorted T cell fraction (not recorded which). The clonotype comes from a male donor with ankylosing spondylitis or in good health (not recorded which).

CDR3 residues: CASSPALSANTGELFF. CDR3 DNA sequence: TGCGCCAGCAGCCCCGCTCTGAGCGCCAACACCGGGGAGCTGTTTTTT. The chain carries TRBV5-1 and TRBJ2-2; D call uncertain. Germline lookup yields CDR1 SGHRS and CDR2 YFSETQ. Trimming cost V 4 bases and J 2 bases, with 15 bases left between them. There are 16 residues in the CDR3.